This is a list of T cell receptor beta chains from one sample in a study of shared clonotypes between healthy human individuals. Only in-frame clones appear in the TCRdb table, and some are missing; sequencing was by immunoSEQ multiplex PCR. Here the sample spans about 660,000 clones, roughly 70% being singletons. The material sequenced was memory CD4+ T cells sorted from blood. These receptors all stem from a woman in her 30s in good health. The CDR3 runs from the conserved cysteine through the conserved F or W. A D gene is named only where the DNA matches it firmly. Clone size is shown for a subset of rows, as once, few, many or a class of expanded clone.

d_gene: NA
v_gene: TRBV5-1
abundance: NA
j_gene: TRBJ2-5
CDR3nt: TGCGCCAGCGGCGTGGCCCAGTACTTC
CDR3aa: CASGVAQYF

d_gene: TRBD1
v_gene: TRBV30
abundance: NA
j_gene: TRBJ1-2
CDR3nt: TGTGCCTGGGGGGGACAGTATGGCTACACCTTC
CDR3aa: CAWGGQYGYTF

d_gene: NA
v_gene: TRBV2
abundance: once
j_gene: TRBJ2-7
CDR3nt: TGTGCCAGCAGTGTGGGGGAAACAATCTCCTACGAGCAGTACTTC
CDR3aa: CASSVGETISYEQYF

d_gene: TRBD1
v_gene: TRBV5-1
abundance: NA
j_gene: TRBJ2-2
CDR3nt: TGCGCCAGCAGCTTGCTGGCAGGGGGCGACACCGGGGAGCTGTTTTTT
CDR3aa: CASSLLAGGDTGELFF

d_gene: NA
v_gene: TRBV6-6
abundance: few
j_gene: TRBJ1-1
CDR3nt: TGTGCCAGCAGTTACTCAGGGGTAACTGAAGCTTTCTTT
CDR3aa: CASSYSGVTEAFF

d_gene: TRBD1
v_gene: TRBV7-9
abundance: many
j_gene: TRBJ1-2
CDR3nt: TGTGCCAGCGGCACGGGACAGGGGTTAGACTATGGCTACACCTTC
CDR3aa: CASGTGQGLDYGYTF

d_gene: NA
v_gene: TRBV7-9
abundance: once
j_gene: TRBJ2-5
CDR3nt: TGTGCCAGCAGCTCTACTAGCTACCAAGAGACCCAGTACTTC
CDR3aa: CASSSTSYQETQYF

d_gene: NA
v_gene: TRBV28
abundance: NA
j_gene: TRBJ2-5
CDR3nt: TGTGCCAGCAGTCTCTCTCCCGGGGGCCGGGGGCAGTACTTC
CDR3aa: CASSLSPGGRGQYF

d_gene: TRBD2
v_gene: TRBV25-1
abundance: NA
j_gene: TRBJ2-3
CDR3nt: TGTGCCAGCAGTGAACCGGGACTAGCGGAAGGGGTAGATACGCAGTATTTT
CDR3aa: CASSEPGLAEGVDTQYF

d_gene: NA
v_gene: TRBV4-1
abundance: NA
j_gene: TRBJ2-3
CDR3nt: TGCGCCAGCAGCCAAATTGCGGATACGCAGTATTTT
CDR3aa: CASSQIADTQYF

d_gene: NA
v_gene: TRBV7-8
abundance: NA
j_gene: TRBJ2-1
CDR3nt: TGTGCCAGCAGCTTAGAGTTAGCCTACAATGAGCAGTTCTTC
CDR3aa: CASSLELAYNEQFF

d_gene: TRBD1
v_gene: TRBV2
abundance: NA
j_gene: TRBJ2-7
CDR3nt: TGTGCCAGCAGTGCCGACAGGGGGGGCTCCTACGAGCAGTACTTC
CDR3aa: CASSADRGGSYEQYF

d_gene: TRBD1
v_gene: TRBV6-5
abundance: NA
j_gene: TRBJ1-3
CDR3nt: TGTGCCAGCCACGAGACAGGGTTTGGAAACACCATATATTTT
CDR3aa: CASHETGFGNTIYF

d_gene: NA
v_gene: TRBV20-1
abundance: NA
j_gene: TRBJ1-1
CDR3nt: TGCAGTGCTACCAGAGGTGAAGCTTTCTTT
CDR3aa: CSATRGEAFF

d_gene: NA
v_gene: TRBV27
abundance: NA
j_gene: TRBJ1-2
CDR3nt: TGTGCCGGAATACAGTACCCAGATGGCTACACCTTC
CDR3aa: CAGIQYPDGYTF

d_gene: NA
v_gene: TRBV6-1
abundance: NA
j_gene: TRBJ2-2
CDR3nt: TGTGCCAGCAGTAACAGGGCCGCCGGGGAGCTGTTTTTT
CDR3aa: CASSNRAAGELFF

d_gene: TRBD1
v_gene: TRBV7-3
abundance: few
j_gene: TRBJ2-1
CDR3nt: TGTGCCAGCAGCGAAGGACAGGGGACCTACAATGAGCAGTTCTTC
CDR3aa: CASSEGQGTYNEQFF

d_gene: NA
v_gene: TRBV9
abundance: NA
j_gene: TRBJ2-2
CDR3nt: TGTGCCAGCAGCGCGCCGGGAGTTAACACCGGGGAGCTGTTTTTT
CDR3aa: CASSAPGVNTGELFF

d_gene: TRBD1
v_gene: TRBV6-5
abundance: NA
j_gene: TRBJ1-1
CDR3nt: TGTGCCAGCTTCAGGGGGGAGAACACTGAAGCTTTCTTT
CDR3aa: CASFRGENTEAFF

d_gene: NA
v_gene: TRBV5-1
abundance: once
j_gene: TRBJ2-2
CDR3nt: TGCGCCAGCAGCTTGGATTCTTACACCGGGGAGCTGTTTTTT
CDR3aa: CASSLDSYTGELFF

d_gene: NA
v_gene: TRBV20-1
abundance: NA
j_gene: TRBJ2-7
CDR3nt: TGCAGTGCTAGGTCAGCTACGTTGCAGTACTTC
CDR3aa: CSARSATLQYF

d_gene: TRBD2
v_gene: TRBV11-2
abundance: NA
j_gene: TRBJ2-7
CDR3nt: TGTGCCAGCAGATTGGCCAGGCGGGAGGGCCTGGACGAGCAGTACTTC
CDR3aa: CASRLARREGLDEQYF

d_gene: NA
v_gene: TRBV28
abundance: NA
j_gene: TRBJ1-1
CDR3nt: TGTGCCAGCAGTTTGCCCCAGAGGGGGAAGGGGAGTACTGAAGCTTTCTTT
CDR3aa: CASSLPQRGKGSTEAFF

d_gene: NA
v_gene: TRBV5-8
abundance: once
j_gene: TRBJ2-2
CDR3nt: TGTGCCAGCAGCTTGGCAGCGACCAGGGAGCTGTTTTTT
CDR3aa: CASSLAATRELFF

d_gene: TRBD1
v_gene: TRBV28
abundance: once
j_gene: TRBJ2-6
CDR3nt: TGTGCCAGCAGAGAAACAGGGGGCTCTGGGGCCAACGTCCTGACTTTC
CDR3aa: CASRETGGSGANVLTF